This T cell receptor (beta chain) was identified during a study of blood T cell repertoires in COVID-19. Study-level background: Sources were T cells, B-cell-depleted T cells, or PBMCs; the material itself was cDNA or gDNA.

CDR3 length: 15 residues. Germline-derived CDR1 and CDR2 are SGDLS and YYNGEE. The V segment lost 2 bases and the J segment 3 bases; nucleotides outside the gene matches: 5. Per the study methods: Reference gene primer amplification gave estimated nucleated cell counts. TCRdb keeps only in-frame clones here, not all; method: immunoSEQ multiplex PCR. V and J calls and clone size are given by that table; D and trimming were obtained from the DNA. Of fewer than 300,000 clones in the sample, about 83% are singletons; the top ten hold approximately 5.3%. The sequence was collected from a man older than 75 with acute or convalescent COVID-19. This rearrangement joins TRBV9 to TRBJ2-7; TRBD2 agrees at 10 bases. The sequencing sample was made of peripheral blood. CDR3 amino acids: CASSVAGTSDYEQYF. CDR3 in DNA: TGTGCCAGCAGCGTCGCCGGGACTAGCGACTACGAGCAGTACTTC.